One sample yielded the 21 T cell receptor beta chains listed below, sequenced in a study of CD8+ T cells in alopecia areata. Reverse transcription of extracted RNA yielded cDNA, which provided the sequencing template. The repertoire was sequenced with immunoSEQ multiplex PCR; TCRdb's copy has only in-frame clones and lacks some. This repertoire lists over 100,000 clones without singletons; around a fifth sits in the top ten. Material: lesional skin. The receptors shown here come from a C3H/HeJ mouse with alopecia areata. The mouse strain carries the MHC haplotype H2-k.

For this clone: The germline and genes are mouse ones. CDR3 amino acids: CASSQLGGRAETLYF. Incomplete CDR3 DNA: TGTGCCAGCAGTCAACTGGGGGGGCGCGCAGAA. The rearrangement uses TRBV13-3 and TRBJ2-3; the match to TRBD2 covers 11 bases. From the germline J gene comes the end of the CDR3, since the read stops 4 residues before it. The CDR3 is made up of 15 amino acids. The germline V gene encodes CDR1 NNHDY and CDR2 SYVADS. The trim removed 4 bases at V and 3 bases at J, leaving 4 bases unmatched.

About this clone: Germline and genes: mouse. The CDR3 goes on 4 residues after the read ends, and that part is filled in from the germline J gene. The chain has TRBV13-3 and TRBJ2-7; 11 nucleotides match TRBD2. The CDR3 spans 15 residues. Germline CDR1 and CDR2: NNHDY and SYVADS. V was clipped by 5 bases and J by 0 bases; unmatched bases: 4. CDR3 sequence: CASSFDWGGSYEQYF. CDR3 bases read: TGTGCCAGCAGCTTTGACTGGGGGGGCTCCTAT.

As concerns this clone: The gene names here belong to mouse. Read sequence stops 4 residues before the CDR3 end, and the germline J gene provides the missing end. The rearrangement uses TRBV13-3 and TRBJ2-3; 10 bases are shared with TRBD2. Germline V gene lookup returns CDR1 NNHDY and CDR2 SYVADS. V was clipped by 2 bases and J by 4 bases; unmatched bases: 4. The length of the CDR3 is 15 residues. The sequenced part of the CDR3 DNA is TGTGCCAGCAGTGAGGCTGGGGGGGCGTCAGAA. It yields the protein CASSEAGGASE. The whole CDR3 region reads CASSEAGGASETLYF.

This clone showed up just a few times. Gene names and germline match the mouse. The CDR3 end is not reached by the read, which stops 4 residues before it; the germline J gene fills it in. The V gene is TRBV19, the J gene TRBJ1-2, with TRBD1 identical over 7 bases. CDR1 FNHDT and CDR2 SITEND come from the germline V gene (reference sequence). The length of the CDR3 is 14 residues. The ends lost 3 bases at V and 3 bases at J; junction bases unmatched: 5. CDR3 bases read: TGTGCCAGCAGTAGCTACAGGGGAGACTCC. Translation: CASSSYRGDS. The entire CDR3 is CASSSYRGDSDYTF.

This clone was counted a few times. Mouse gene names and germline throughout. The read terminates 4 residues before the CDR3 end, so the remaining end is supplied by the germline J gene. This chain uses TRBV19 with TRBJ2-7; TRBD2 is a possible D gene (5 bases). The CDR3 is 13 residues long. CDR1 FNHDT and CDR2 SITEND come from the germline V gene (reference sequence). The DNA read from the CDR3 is TGTGCCAGCAGTATTCCTGGGTGGGAT. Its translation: CASSIPGWD. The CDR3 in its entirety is CASSIPGWDEQYF.

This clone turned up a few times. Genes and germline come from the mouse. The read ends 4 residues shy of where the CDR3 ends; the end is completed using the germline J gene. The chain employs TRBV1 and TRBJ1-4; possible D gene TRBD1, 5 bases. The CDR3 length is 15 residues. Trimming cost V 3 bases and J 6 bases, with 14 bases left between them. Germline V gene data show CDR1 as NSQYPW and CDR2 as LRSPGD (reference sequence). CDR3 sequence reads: CTCSAGGRLDERLFF. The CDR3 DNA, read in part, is TGCACCTGCAGTGCGGGGGGGAGATTAGACGAA.

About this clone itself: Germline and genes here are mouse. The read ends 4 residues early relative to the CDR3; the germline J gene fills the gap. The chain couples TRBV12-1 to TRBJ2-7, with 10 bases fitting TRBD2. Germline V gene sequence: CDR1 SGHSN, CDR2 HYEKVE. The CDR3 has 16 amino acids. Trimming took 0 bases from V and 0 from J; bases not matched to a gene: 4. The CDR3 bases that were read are TGTGCCAGCTCTCTCGCACTGGGGGGGAACTCCTAT. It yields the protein CASSLALGGNSY. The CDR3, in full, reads CASSLALGGNSYEQYF. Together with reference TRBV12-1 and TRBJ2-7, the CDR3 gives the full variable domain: DSGVVQSPRHIIKEKGGRSVLTCIPISGHSNVVWYQQTLGKELKFLIQHYEKVERDKGFLPSRFSVQQFDDYHSEMNMSALELEDSAMYFCASSLALGGNSYEQYFGPGTRLTVL.

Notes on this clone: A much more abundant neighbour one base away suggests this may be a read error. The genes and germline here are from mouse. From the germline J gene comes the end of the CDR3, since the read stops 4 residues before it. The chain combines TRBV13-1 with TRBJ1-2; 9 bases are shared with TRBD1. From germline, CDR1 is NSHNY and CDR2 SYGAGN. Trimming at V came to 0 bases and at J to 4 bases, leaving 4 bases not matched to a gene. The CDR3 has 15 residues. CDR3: CASSDADRGGSDYTF. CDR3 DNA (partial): TGTGCCAGCAGTGATGCAGACAGGGGGGGCTCC.

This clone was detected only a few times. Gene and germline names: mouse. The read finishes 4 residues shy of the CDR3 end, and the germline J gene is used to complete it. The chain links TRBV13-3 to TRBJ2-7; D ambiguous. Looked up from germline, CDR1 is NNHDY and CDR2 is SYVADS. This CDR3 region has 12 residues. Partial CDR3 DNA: TGTGCCAGCAGTGCGCAGATATAT. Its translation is CASSAQIY. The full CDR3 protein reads CASSAQIYEQYF.

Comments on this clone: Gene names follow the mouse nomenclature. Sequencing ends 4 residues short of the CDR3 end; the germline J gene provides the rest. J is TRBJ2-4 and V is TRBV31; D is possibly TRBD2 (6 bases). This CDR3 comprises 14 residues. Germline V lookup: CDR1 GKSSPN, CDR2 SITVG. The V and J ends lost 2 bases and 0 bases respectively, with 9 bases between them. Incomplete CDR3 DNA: TGTGCCTGGAGTGCCGGGACTAGTCAAAAC. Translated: CAWSAGTSQN. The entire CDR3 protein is CAWSAGTSQNTLYF.

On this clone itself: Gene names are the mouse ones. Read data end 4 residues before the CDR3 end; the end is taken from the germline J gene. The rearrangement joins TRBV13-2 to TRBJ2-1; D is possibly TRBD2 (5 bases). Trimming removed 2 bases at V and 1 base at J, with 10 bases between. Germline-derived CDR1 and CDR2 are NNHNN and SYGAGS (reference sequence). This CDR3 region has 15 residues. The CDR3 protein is CASGEAWVNYAEQFF. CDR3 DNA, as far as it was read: TGTGCCAGCGGTGAGGCCTGGGTAAACTATGCT.

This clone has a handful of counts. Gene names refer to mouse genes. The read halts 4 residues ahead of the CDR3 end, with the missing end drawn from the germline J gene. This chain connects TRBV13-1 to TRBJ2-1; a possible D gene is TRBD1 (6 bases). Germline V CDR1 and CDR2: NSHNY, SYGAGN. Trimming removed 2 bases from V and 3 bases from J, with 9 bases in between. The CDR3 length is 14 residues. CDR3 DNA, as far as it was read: TGTGCCAGCAGTGAGGGGACACCCTATGCT. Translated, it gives CASSEGTPYA. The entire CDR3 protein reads CASSEGTPYAEQFF.

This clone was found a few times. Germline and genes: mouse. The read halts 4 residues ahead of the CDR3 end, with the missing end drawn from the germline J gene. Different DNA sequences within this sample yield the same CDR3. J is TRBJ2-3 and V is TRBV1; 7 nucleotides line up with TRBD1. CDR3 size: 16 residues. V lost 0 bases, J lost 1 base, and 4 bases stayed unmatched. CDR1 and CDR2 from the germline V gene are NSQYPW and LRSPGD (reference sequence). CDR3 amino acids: CTCSADRQGGAETLYF. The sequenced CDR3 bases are TGCACCTGCAGTGCAGATCGACAGGGAGGTGCAGAA.

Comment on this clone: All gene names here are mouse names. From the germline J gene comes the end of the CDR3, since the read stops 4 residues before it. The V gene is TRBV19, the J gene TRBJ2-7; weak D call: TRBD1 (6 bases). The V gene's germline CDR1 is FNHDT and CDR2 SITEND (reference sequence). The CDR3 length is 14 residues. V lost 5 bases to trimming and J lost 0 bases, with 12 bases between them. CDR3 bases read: TGTGCCAGCAGCAGGACAGTAAGCTCCTAT. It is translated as CASSRTVSSY. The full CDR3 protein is CASSRTVSSYEQYF.

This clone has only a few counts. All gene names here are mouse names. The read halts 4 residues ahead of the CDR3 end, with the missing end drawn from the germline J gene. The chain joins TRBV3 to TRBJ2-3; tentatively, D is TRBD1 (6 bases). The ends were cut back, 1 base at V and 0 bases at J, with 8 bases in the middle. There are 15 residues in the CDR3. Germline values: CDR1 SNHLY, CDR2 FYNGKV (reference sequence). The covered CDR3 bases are TGTGCCAGCAGCTTAGGGGACATTAGTGCAGAA. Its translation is CASSLGDISAE. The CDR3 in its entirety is CASSLGDISAETLYF.

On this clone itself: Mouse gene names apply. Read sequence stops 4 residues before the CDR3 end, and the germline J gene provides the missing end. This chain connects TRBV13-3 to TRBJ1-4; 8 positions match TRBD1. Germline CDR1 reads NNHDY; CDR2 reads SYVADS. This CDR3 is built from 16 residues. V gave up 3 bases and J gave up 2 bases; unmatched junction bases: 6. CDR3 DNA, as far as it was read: TGTGCCAGCAGTGCCCCGGGACAGGCCTCCAACGAA. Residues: CASSAPGQASNE. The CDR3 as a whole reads CASSAPGQASNERLFF.

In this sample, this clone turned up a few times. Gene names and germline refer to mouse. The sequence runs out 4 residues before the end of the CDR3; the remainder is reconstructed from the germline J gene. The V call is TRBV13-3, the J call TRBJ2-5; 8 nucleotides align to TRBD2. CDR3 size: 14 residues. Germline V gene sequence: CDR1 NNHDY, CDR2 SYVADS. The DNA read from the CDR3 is TGTGCCAGCAGGGAGGGGGGGCGCGGAGAC. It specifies CASREGGRGD. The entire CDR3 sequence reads CASREGGRGDTQYF.

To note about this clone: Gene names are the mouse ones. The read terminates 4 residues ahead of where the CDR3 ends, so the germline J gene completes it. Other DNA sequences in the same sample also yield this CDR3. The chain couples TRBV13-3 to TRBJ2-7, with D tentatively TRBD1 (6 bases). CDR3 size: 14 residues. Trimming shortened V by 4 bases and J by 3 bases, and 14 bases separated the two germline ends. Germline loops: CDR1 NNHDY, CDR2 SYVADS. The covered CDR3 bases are TGTGCCAGCAGTCCCGGGACAAACCTCTAT. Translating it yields CASSPGTNLY. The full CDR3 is CASSPGTNLYEQYF.

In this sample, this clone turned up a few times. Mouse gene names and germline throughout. CDR3 in amino acids: CASSFGGQTNTEVFF. CDR3 DNA (partial): TGTGCCAGCAGCTTTGGAGGACAGACAAACACA. This chain uses TRBV13-1 with TRBJ1-1, with D perhaps TRBD1 (6 bases). The read halts 4 residues ahead of the CDR3 end, with the missing end drawn from the germline J gene. CDR3 size: 15 residues. Germline-derived CDR1 and CDR2 are NSHNY and SYGAGN. V lost 5 bases and J lost 0, with 14 bases in between.

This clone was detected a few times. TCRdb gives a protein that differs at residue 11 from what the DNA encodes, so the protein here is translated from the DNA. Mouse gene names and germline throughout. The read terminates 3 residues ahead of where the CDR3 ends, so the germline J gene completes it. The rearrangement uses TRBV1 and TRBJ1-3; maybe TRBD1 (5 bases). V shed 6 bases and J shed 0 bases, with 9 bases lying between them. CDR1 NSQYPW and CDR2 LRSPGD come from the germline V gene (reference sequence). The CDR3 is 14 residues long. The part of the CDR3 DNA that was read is TGCACCTGCAGGTCGGACACTTCTGGAAATACG. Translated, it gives CTCRSDTSGNT. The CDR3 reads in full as CTCRSDTSGNTLYF.

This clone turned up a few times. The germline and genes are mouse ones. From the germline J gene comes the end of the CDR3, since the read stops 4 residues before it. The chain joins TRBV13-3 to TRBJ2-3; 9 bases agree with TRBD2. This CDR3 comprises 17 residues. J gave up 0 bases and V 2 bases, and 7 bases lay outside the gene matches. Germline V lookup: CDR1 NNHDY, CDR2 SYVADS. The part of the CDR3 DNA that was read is TGTGCCAGCAGTGACCGGCTGGGGGGGACTAGTGCAGAA. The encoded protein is CASSDRLGGTSAE. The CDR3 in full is CASSDRLGGTSAETLYF.